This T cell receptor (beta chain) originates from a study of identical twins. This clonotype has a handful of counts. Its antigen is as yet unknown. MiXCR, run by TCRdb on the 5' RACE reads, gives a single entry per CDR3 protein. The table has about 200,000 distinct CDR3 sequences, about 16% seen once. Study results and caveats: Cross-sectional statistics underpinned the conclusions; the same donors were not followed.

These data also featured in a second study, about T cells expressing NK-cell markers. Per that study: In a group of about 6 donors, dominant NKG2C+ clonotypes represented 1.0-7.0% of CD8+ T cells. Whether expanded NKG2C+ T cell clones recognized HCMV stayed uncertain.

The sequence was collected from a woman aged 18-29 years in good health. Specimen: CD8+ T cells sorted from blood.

CDR3 DNA: TGTGCCAGCAGTTACTCGATCGGCCACAATGAGCAGTTCTTC. This codes for CASSYSIGHNEQFF. The chain uses TRBV6-5 and TRBJ2-1; D unresolved. Germline CDR1 MNHEY, CDR2 SVGAGI. The CDR3 runs 14 residues. The V end was cut by 0 bases, the J end by 5 bases, with 8 bases between.